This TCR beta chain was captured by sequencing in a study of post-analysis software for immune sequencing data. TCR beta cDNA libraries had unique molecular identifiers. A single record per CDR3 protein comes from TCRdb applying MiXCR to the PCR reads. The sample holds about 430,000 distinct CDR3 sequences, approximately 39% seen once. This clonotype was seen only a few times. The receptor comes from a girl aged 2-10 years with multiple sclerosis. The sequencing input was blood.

The CDR3 nucleotides are TGTGCCAGCAGATCACTAGCGCTTCGAGGGGAGACCCAGTACTTC. Translated, it gives CASRSLALRGETQYF. This chain joins TRBV12-3 or TRBV12-4 and TRBJ2-5, with 7 bases fitting TRBD2. The V segment lost 6 bases and the J segment 5 bases; nucleotides outside the gene matches: 12. This CDR3 spans 15 amino acids.